Listed below are T cell receptor beta chains from one sample, sequenced in a study of blood T cell repertoires in COVID-19. Produced via immunoSEQ multiplex PCR; TCRdb's table is partial and in-frame only. The table has around 140,000 clones, under 85% seen once. Sample: peripheral blood. The receptors originated from a human donor in a cohort sampled during active COVID-19. Both conserved end residues are trimmed from each CDR3. The D gene is left open where the match is weak. Clone size is given for some rows only: seen once, a few or many times, or a class if the clone is expanded.

v_call: TRBV10-3
clone_size: .
j_call: TRBJ2-3
d_call: TRBD1
cdr3_aa: AISESPPDRVSTDTQY

v_call: TRBV19
clone_size: few
j_call: TRBJ1-2
d_call: TRBD1
cdr3_aa: ASSGSGGRGYT

v_call: TRBV7-3
clone_size: .
j_call: TRBJ2-5
d_call: TRBD2
cdr3_aa: ASSPMGLAEETQY

v_call: TRBV28
clone_size: .
j_call: TRBJ2-1
d_call: TRBD2
cdr3_aa: ASRTSGPPYNEQF

v_call: TRBV5-1
clone_size: .
j_call: TRBJ2-1
d_call: TRBD2
cdr3_aa: ASSSGGLYNEQF

v_call: TRBV2
clone_size: once
j_call: TRBJ2-3
d_call: TRBD2
cdr3_aa: ASRIRGAGGADTQY

v_call: TRBV5-4
clone_size: few
j_call: TRBJ2-7
d_call: .
cdr3_aa: ASSFAGTYEQY

v_call: TRBV5-1
clone_size: few
j_call: TRBJ2-3
d_call: .
cdr3_aa: ASRHKRVSTDTQY

v_call: TRBV19
clone_size: .
j_call: TRBJ2-7
d_call: .
cdr3_aa: ASSIDLGHYEQY

v_call: TRBV3-1/TRBV3-2
clone_size: once
j_call: TRBJ1-1
d_call: .
cdr3_aa: ASSTQEGGAF

v_call: TRBV19
clone_size: once
j_call: TRBJ1-1
d_call: .
cdr3_aa: ASSIVGRENTEAF

v_call: TRBV9
clone_size: few
j_call: TRBJ1-4
d_call: .
cdr3_aa: ASSVGEGVNEKLF

v_call: TRBV6-1
clone_size: .
j_call: TRBJ1-3
d_call: TRBD1
cdr3_aa: ASSERTGGRNTIY

v_call: TRBV6-2/TRBV6-3
clone_size: .
j_call: TRBJ2-5
d_call: TRBD1
cdr3_aa: ASSPRGQPEETQY

v_call: TRBV9
clone_size: .
j_call: TRBJ2-1
d_call: TRBD2
cdr3_aa: ASSEPSGSSNEQF

v_call: TRBV19
clone_size: .
j_call: TRBJ1-5
d_call: .
cdr3_aa: ASSIGLHQPQH

v_call: TRBV7-6
clone_size: .
j_call: TRBJ2-2
d_call: .
cdr3_aa: ASSGDGINTGELF

v_call: TRBV7-2
clone_size: .
j_call: TRBJ2-1
d_call: TRBD2
cdr3_aa: ASSSPSGSVSLGYNEQF

v_call: TRBV6-6
clone_size: many
j_call: TRBJ2-7
d_call: TRBD2
cdr3_aa: ASSYSGVAGYEQY

v_call: TRBV2
clone_size: .
j_call: TRBJ1-5
d_call: TRBD1
cdr3_aa: ASKKTGGAQPQH

v_call: TRBV7-8
clone_size: .
j_call: TRBJ2-7
d_call: .
cdr3_aa: ASSLTRYEQY

v_call: TRBV5-5
clone_size: .
j_call: TRBJ2-1
d_call: TRBD2
cdr3_aa: ASSLGTSGYNEQF

v_call: TRBV5-1
clone_size: .
j_call: TRBJ1-1
d_call: TRBD1
cdr3_aa: ASSQKAGTGSLWSEAF

v_call: TRBV9
clone_size: .
j_call: TRBJ2-1
d_call: .
cdr3_aa: ASSAHARGTYNEQF

v_call: TRBV29-1
clone_size: .
j_call: TRBJ1-2
d_call: .
cdr3_aa: SVEESRGLGYGYT

v_call: TRBV9
clone_size: .
j_call: TRBJ2-3
d_call: .
cdr3_aa: ASSARVGDTQY

v_call: TRBV5-4
clone_size: .
j_call: TRBJ2-7
d_call: TRBD1
cdr3_aa: ASSLQGSEQY

v_call: TRBV18
clone_size: .
j_call: TRBJ2-5
d_call: .
cdr3_aa: ASSRLLEQEETQY

v_call: TRBV10-3
clone_size: few
j_call: TRBJ1-5
d_call: .
cdr3_aa: ATRLQGDQPQH

v_call: TRBV27
clone_size: .
j_call: TRBJ2-1
d_call: TRBD2
cdr3_aa: ASSLRGTSGNSYNEQF

v_call: TRBV9
clone_size: .
j_call: TRBJ2-2
d_call: .
cdr3_aa: ARQGNTGELF

v_call: TRBV21-1
clone_size: once
j_call: TRBJ2-5
d_call: .
cdr3_aa: AMFRQGKKYQETQY

v_call: TRBV27
clone_size: .
j_call: TRBJ1-5
d_call: .
cdr3_aa: ASTTLQGQGQPQH

v_call: TRBV6-1
clone_size: .
j_call: TRBJ2-7
d_call: TRBD2
cdr3_aa: ASSEASAGGLYEQY

v_call: TRBV4-2
clone_size: .
j_call: TRBJ2-7
d_call: TRBD2
cdr3_aa: ASSQGRGRLAYEQY

v_call: TRBV28
clone_size: .
j_call: TRBJ2-3
d_call: TRBD1
cdr3_aa: ASSLYGVRDSQGDTQY

v_call: TRBV21-1
clone_size: .
j_call: TRBJ2-3
d_call: .
cdr3_aa: ASSKAPDTDTQY

v_call: TRBV11-3
clone_size: .
j_call: TRBJ2-1
d_call: TRBD2
cdr3_aa: ASSASGSSYNEQF

v_call: TRBV27
clone_size: .
j_call: TRBJ2-7
d_call: .
cdr3_aa: ASSRYPGTQGPSYEQY

v_call: TRBV3-1/TRBV3-2
clone_size: .
j_call: TRBJ2-5
d_call: TRBD1
cdr3_aa: ASSQGTGGSGETQY

v_call: TRBV5-6
clone_size: .
j_call: TRBJ2-7
d_call: .
cdr3_aa: ASSNGASYEQY

v_call: TRBV5-4
clone_size: .
j_call: TRBJ2-3
d_call: .
cdr3_aa: ASSTPGRDTQY

v_call: TRBV19
clone_size: .
j_call: TRBJ2-2
d_call: TRBD2
cdr3_aa: ASREYSGRALTGELF

v_call: TRBV5-5
clone_size: .
j_call: TRBJ2-1
d_call: .
cdr3_aa: ASSLASVSYNEQF

v_call: TRBV28
clone_size: once
j_call: TRBJ2-1
d_call: TRBD2
cdr3_aa: ASEKAGLANNEQF

v_call: TRBV10-2
clone_size: few
j_call: TRBJ2-7
d_call: .
cdr3_aa: ASSPRDLQY

v_call: TRBV5-4
clone_size: .
j_call: TRBJ1-2
d_call: .
cdr3_aa: ASSLNRQTNYGYT

v_call: TRBV19
clone_size: .
j_call: TRBJ2-5
d_call: .
cdr3_aa: ASSNLALRSPFQETQY

v_call: TRBV5-1
clone_size: once
j_call: TRBJ2-2
d_call: TRBD2
cdr3_aa: ASSRTSGTNTGELF

v_call: TRBV27
clone_size: .
j_call: TRBJ1-1
d_call: .
cdr3_aa: ASSFAGSGKAF